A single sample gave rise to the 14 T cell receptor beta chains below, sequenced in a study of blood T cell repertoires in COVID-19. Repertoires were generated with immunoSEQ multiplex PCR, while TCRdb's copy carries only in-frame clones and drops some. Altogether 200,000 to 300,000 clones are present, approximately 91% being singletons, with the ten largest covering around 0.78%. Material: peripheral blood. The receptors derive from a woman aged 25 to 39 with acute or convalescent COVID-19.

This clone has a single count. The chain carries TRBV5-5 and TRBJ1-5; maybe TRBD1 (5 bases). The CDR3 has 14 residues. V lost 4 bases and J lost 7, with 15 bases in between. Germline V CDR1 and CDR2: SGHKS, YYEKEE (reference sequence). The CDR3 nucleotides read TGTGCCAGCAGCCCCCTGGCCACAGGACAGCCCCAGCATTTT. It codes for CASSPLATGQPQHF.

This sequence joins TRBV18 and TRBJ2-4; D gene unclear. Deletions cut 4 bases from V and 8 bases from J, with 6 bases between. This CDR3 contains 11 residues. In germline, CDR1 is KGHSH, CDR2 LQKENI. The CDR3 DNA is TGTGCCAGCTCACGGTCAGACATTCAGTACTTC. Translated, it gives CASSRSDIQYF. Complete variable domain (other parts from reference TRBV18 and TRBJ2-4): NAGVMQNPRHLVRRRGQEARLRCSPMKGHSHVYWYRQLPEEGLKFMVYLQKENIIDESGMPKERFSAEFPKEGPSILRIQQVVRGDSAAYFCASSRSDIQYFGAGTRLSVL.

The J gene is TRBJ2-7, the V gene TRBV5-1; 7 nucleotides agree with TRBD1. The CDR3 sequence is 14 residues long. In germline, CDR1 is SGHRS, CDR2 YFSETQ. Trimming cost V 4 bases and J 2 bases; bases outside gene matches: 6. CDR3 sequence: CASSAGQAAYEQYF. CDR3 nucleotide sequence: TGCGCCAGCAGCGCTGGACAGGCAGCCTACGAGCAGTACTTC.

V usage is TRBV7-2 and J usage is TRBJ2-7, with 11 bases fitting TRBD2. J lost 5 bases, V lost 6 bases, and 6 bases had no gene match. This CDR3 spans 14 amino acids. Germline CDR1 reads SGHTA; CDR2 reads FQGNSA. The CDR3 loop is CASRLAGGRHEQYF. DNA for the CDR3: TGTGCCAGCAGGCTAGCGGGAGGCCGGCACGAGCAGTACTTC.

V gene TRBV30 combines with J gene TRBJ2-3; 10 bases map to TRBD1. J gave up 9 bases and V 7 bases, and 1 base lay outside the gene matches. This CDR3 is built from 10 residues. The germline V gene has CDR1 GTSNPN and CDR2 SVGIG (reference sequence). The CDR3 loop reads CALDRGTQYF. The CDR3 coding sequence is TGTGCCTTGGACAGGGGGACGCAGTATTTT.

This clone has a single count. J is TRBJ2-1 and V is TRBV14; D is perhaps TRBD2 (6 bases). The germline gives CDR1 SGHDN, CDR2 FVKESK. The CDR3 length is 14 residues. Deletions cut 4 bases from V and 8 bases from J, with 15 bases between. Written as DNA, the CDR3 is TGTGCCAGCAGCCCTCTGGCGGGAAAGGATGAGCAGTTCTTC. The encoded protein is CASSPLAGKDEQFF.

The CDR3 region is CATTLGAGRVDTEAFF. CDR3 nucleotide sequence: TGTGCCACCACCCTGGGGGCAGGGCGGGTCGACACTGAAGCTTTCTTT. The chain joins TRBV19 to TRBJ1-1; tentatively, D is TRBD1 (6 bases). The CDR3 is 16 residues long. Per the germline V gene, CDR1 is LNHDA and CDR2 is SQIVND (reference sequence). The germline V and J ends were trimmed by 10 bases and 3 bases, with 24 bases remaining between them.

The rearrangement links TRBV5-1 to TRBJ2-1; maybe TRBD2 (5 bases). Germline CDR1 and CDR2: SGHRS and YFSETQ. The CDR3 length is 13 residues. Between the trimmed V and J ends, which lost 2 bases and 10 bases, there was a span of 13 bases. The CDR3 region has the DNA TGCGCCAGCAGCTTTCCGCACGCGGGCGAGCAGTTCTTC. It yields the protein CASSFPHAGEQFF.

DNA of the CDR3: TGTGCCAGCAGCGTCCTCGACTTGAACACTGAAGCTTTCTTT. It specifies CASSVLDLNTEAFF. The chain links TRBV9 to TRBJ1-1; D ambiguous. This CDR3 spans 14 amino acids. CDR1 SGDLS and CDR2 YYNGEE come from the germline V gene. V dropped 2 bases and J dropped 0 bases, with 8 bases sitting between them.

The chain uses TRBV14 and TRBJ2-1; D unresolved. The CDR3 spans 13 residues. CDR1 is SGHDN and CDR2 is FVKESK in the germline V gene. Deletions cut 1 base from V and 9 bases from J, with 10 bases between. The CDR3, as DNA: TGTGCCAGCAGCCAAGTTCGTACTGCTGAGCAGTTCTTC. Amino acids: CASSQVRTAEQFF. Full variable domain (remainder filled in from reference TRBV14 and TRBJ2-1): EAGVTQFPSHSVIEKGQTVTLRCDPISGHDNLYWYRRVMGKEIKFLLHFVKESKQDESGMPNNRFLAERTGGTYSTLKVQPAELEDSGVYFCASSQVRTAEQFFGPGTRLTVL.

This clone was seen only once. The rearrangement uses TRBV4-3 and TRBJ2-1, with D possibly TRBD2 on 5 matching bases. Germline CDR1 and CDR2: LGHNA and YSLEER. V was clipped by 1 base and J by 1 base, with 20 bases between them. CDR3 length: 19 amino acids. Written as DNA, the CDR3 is TGCGCCAGCAGCCAAGGGAGGAGTTTTTCGGGAAATTCCTACAATGAGCAGTTCTTC. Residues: CASSQGRSFSGNSYNEQFF.

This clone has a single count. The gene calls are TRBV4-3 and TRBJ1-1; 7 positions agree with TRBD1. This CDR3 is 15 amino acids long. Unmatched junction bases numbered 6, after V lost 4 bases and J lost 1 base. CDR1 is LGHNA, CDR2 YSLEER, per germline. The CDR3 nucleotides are TGCGCCAGCAGCCTTTCACGGACAGGGAACACTGAAGCTTTCTTT. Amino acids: CASSLSRTGNTEAFF.

Here the CDR3 DNA reads TGTGCCATCAATCAGGGCGGCACCGGGGAGCTGTTTTTT. Amino acid sequence: CAINQGGTGELFF. This sequence joins TRBV10-3 and TRBJ2-2, with D perhaps TRBD1 (5 bases). CDR1 ENHRY and CDR2 SYGVKD come from the germline V gene. This CDR3 is 13 amino acids long. The V and J ends lost 7 bases and 4 bases respectively, with 10 bases between them.

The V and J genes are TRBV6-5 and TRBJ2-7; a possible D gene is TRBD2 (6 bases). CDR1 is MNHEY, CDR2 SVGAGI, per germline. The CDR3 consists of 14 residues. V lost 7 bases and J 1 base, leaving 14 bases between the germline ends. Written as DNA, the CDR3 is TGTGCCAGCACCAACGTGGGGGGATCCTACGAGCAGTACTTC. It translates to CASTNVGGSYEQYF.